This TCR beta chain came from a study of blood T cell repertoires in COVID-19. Germline loops: CDR1 LNHDA, CDR2 SQIVND (reference sequence). Trimming at V came to 6 bases and at J to 0 bases, leaving 10 bases not matched to a gene. This CDR3 region has 17 residues. Only in-frame clones appear in the TCRdb table, and some are missing; sequencing was by immunoSEQ multiplex PCR. Among some 400,000 clones listed, roughly 86% were seen once. The TCR comes from a human donor in a cohort sampled during active COVID-19. The sequenced material came from peripheral blood. The chain has TRBV19 and TRBJ2-3; 9 bases fit TRBD1. CDR3 loop: CASRARQGDTSTDTQYF. Written as DNA, the CDR3 is TGTGCCAGTAGGGCTAGACAGGGGGATACTAGCACAGATACGCAGTATTTT.